This TCR beta chain was found in a study of naive and memory T cell subsets. Germline loops: CDR1 LGHDT, CDR2 YNNKEL (reference sequence). Trimming left V 4 bases short and J 1 base short, with 11 bases between. The CDR3 has 15 residues. In this sample, this clonotype turned up a few times. The target antigen is unknown. Cells stained for CD3, CD4, CD8, CD45RA and CD27 were sorted into four subsets. Study-level points and caveats: Naive repertoires, especially CD8, held a few larger clonotypes, possibly memory cells re-expressing CD45RA.

Both TRBC1 and TRBC2 were covered by a beta constant-region primer of two equimolar oligonucleotides. Each CDR3 protein gets one entry after TCRdb re-called the UMI-ligation and nested PCR reads with MiXCR. The sample lists 120,000 to 150,000 distinct CDR3 sequences, more than 15% occurring once. This receptor was identified in a human donor in good health. The sample consisted of naive CD4+ T cells from blood. The V call is TRBV3-1, the J call TRBJ1-5, with a tentative D call TRBD1 (5 bases). CDR3 loop: CASSPGPQSNQPQHF. The CDR3 DNA sequence: TGTGCCAGCAGCCCGGGACCTCAGAGCAATCAGCCCCAGCATTTT. Together with reference TRBV3-1 and TRBJ1-5, the CDR3 gives the full variable domain: DTAVSQTPKYLVTQMGNDKSIKCEQNLGHDTMYWYKQDSKKFLKIMFSYNNKELIINETVPNRFSPKSPDKAHLNLHINSLELGDSAVYFCASSPGPQSNQPQHFGDGTRLSIL.